This T cell receptor (beta chain) was sequenced for a study of blood T cell dynamics during melanoma immunotherapy. Time point described: week 3, after first cycle of checkpoint inhibitor. Patients had no prior systemic cancer treatment, immunosuppressants or other active cancers. TCRdb keeps only in-frame clones here, not all; method: immunoSEQ multiplex PCR. In the table there are under 9,500 clones, about 83% of which are singletons. Germline V gene sequence: CDR1 MNHNS, CDR2 SASEGT. The CDR3 runs to 15 residues. Losses at the gene ends were 7 bases for V and 10 bases for J; bases not matched to a gene: 14.

The V gene is TRBV6-1, the J gene TRBJ1-5; TRBD1 agrees at 9 bases. This receptor was identified in a human donor with melanoma. Material: blood, obtained from a patient treated with checkpoint blockade. The CDR3 nucleotides are TGTGCCAGCAAGCGGGACAGGGTTGGTCGCGAACCCCAGCATTTT. Translating it yields CASKRDRVGREPQHF.